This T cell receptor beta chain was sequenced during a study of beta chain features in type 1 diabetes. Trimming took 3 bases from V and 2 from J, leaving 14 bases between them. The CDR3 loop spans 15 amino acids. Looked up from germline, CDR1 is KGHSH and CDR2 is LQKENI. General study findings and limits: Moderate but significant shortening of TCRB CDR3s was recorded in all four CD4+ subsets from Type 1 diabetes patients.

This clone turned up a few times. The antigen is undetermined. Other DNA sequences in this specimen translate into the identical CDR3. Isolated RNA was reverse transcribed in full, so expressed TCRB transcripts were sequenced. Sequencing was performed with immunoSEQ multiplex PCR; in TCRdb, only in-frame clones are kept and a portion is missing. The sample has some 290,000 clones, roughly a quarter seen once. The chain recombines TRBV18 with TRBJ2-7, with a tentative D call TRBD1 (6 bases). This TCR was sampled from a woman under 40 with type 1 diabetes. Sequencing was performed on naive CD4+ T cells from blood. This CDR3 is CASSPLGQGTYEQYF. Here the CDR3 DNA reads TGTGCCAGCTCACCCCTGGGACAAGGGACCTACGAGCAGTACTTC.